The T cell receptor beta chain under discussion was sequenced for a study of Ad26.COV2.S vaccination and SARS-CoV-2 variants. Study conclusions and caveats: Vaccine recipients showed a spike-specific TCR breadth that was higher than in placebo recipients.

On this clone: Its antigen is not identified.

The treatment denotes: about 20 received Ad26.COV2.S at low or high dose, single or two shots; a few received placebo; per-sample allocation not given. Each sample was drawn 63 days after the first injection (of vaccine or placebo). Between the trimmed V and J ends, which lost 3 bases and 1 base, there was a span of 13 bases. The germline V gene encodes CDR1 SGHDT and CDR2 YYEEEE. This CDR3 is 15 amino acids long. Produced via immunoSEQ multiplex PCR; TCRdb's table is partial and in-frame only. This sample has approximately 400,000 clones; 85% occur once, and the top ten carry 2.5% to 3.5%. The rearrangement links TRBV5-6 to TRBJ1-1; D unresolved. The clonotype was recovered from a person aged 18 to 59 who received the Ad26.COV2.S COVID-19 vaccine or a placebo. Sequenced material: peripheral blood, taken in a trial of Ad26.COV2.S vaccine versus placebo. The CDR3 region is CASSSPRTANTEAFF. The CDR3 DNA sequence: TGTGCCAGCAGCTCCCCCCGGACGGCGAACACTGAAGCTTTCTTT.